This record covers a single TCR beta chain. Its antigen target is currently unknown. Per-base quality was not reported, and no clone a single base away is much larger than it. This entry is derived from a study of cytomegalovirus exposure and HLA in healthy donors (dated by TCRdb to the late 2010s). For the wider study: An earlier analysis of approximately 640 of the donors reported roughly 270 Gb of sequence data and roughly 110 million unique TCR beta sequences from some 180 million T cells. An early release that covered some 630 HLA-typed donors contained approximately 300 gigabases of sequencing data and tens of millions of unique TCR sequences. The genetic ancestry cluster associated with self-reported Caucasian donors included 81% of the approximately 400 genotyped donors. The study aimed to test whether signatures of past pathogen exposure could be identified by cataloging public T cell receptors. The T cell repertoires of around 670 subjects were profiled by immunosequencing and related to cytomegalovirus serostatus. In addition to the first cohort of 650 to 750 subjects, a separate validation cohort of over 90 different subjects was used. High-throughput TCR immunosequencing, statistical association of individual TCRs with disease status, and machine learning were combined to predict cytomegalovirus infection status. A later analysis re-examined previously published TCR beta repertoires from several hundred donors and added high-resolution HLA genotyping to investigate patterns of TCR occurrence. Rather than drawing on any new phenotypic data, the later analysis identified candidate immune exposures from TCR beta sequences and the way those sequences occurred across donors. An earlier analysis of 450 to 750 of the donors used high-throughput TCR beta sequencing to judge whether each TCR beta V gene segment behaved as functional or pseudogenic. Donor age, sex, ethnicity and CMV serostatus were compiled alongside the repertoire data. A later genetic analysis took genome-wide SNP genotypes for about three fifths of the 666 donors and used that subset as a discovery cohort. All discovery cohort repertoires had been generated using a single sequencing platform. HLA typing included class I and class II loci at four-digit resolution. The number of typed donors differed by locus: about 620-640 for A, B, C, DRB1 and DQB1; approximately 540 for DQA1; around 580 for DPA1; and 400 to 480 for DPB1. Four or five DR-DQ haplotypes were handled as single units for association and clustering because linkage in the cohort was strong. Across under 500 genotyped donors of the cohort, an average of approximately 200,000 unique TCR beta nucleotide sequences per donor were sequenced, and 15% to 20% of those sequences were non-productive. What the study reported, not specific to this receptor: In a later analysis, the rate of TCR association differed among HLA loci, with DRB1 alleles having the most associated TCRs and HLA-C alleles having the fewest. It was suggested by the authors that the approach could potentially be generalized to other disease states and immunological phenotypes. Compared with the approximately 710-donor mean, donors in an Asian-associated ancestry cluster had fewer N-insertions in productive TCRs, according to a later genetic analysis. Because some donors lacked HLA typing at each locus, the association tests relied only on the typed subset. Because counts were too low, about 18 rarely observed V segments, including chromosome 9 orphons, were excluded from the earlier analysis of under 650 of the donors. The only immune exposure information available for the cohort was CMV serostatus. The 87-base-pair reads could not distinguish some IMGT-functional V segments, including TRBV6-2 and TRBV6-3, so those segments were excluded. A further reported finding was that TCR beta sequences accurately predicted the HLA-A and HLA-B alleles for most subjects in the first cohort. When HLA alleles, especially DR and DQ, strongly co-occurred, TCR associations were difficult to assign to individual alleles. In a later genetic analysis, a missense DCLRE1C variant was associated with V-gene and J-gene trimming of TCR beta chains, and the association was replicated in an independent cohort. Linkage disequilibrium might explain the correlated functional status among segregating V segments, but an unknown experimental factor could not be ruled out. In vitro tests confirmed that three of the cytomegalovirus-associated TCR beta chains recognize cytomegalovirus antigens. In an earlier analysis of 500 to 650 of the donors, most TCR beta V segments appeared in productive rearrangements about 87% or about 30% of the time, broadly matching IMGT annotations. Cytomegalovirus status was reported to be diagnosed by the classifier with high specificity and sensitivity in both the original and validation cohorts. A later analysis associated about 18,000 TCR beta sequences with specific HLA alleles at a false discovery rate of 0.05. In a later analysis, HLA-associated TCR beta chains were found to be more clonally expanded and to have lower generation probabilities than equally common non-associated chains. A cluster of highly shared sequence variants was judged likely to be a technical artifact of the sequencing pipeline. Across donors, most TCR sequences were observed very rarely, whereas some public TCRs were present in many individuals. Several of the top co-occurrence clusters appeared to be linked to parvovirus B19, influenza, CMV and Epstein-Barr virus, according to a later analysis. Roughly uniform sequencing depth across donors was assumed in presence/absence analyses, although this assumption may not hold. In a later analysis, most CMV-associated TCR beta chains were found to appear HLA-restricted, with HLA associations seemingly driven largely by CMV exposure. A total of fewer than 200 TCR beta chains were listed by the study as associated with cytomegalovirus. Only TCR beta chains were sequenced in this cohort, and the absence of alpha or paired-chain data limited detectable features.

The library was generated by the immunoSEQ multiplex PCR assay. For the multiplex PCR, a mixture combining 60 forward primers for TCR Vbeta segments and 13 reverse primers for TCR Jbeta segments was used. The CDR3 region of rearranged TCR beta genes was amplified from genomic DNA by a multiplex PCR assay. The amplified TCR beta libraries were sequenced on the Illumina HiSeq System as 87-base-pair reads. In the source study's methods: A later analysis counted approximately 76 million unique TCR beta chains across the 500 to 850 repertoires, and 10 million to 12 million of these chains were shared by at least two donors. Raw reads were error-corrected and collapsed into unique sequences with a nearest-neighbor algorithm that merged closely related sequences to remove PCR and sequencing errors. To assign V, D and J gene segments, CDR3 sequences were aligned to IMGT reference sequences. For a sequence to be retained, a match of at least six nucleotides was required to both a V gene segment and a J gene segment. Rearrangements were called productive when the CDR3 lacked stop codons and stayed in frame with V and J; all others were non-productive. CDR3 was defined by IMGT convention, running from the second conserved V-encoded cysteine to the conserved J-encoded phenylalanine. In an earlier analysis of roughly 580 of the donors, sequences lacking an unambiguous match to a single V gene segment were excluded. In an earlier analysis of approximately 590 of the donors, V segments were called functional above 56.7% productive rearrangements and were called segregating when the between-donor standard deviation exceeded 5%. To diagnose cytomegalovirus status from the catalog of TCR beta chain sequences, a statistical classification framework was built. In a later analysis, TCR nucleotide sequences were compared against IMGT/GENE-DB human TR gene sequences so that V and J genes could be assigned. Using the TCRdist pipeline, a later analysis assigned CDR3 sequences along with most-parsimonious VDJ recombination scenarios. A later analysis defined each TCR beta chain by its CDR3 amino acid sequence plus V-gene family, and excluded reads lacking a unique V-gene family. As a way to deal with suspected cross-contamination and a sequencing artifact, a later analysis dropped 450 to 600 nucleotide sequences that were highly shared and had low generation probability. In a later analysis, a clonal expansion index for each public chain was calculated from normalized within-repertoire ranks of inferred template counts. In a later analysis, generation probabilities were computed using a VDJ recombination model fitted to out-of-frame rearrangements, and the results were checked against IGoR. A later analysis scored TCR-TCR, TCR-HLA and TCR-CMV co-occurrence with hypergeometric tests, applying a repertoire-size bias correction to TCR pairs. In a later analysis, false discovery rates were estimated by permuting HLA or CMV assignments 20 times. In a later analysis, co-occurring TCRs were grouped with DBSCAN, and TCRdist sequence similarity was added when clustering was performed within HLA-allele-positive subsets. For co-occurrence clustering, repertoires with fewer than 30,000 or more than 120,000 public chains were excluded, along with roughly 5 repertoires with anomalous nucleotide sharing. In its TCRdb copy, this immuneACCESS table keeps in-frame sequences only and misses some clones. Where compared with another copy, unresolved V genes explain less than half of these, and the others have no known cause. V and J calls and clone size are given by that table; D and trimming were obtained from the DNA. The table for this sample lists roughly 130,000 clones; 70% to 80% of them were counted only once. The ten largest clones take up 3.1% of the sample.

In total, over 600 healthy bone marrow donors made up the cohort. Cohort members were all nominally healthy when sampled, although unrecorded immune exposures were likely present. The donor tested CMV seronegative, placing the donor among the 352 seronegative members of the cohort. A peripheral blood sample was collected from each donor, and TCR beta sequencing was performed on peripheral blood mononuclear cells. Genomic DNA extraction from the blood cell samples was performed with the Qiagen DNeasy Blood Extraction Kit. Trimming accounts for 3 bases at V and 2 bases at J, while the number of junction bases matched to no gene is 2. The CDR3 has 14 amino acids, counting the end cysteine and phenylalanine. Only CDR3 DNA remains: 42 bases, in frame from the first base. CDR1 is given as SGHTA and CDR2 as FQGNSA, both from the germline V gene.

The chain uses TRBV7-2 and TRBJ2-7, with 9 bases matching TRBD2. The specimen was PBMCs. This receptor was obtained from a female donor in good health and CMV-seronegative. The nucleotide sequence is TGTGCCAGCAGCTTCGCGGGGGGGCCCTACGAGCAGTACTTC. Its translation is CASSFAGGPYEQYF.